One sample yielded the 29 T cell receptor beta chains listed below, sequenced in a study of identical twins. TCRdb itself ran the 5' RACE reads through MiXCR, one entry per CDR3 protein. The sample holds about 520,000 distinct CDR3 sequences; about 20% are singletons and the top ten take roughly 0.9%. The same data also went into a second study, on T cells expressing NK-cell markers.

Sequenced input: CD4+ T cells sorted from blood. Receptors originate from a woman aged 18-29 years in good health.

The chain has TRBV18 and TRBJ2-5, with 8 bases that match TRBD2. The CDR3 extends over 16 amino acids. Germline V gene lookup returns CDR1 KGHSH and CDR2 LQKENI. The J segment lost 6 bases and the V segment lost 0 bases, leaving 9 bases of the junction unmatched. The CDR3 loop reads CASSPPAGGPLKTQYF. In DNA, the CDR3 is TGTGCCAGCTCACCACCGGCGGGGGGCCCTCTTAAGACCCAGTACTTC.

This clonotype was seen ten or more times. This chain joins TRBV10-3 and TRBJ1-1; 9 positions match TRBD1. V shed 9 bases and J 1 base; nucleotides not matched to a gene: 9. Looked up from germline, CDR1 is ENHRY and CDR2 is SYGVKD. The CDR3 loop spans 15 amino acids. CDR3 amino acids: CAIGITGGGNTEAFF. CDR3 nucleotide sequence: TGTGCCATAGGGATTACAGGGGGCGGGAACACTGAAGCTTTCTTT.

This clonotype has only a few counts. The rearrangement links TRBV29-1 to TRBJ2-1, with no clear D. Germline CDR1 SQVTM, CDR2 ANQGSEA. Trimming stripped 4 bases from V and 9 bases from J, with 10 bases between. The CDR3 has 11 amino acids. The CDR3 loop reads CSVGPHREQFF. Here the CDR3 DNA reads TGCAGCGTTGGGCCCCACCGTGAGCAGTTCTTC.

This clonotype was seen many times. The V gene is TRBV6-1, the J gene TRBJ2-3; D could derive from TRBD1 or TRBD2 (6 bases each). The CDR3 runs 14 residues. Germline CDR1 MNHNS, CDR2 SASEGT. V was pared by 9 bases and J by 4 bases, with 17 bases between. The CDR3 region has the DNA TGTGCCAGAACATGGGGGGCATCCGCAGATACGCAGTATTTT. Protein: CARTWGASADTQYF.

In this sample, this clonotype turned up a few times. In nucleotides, the CDR3 is TGTGCCAGCAGCGTAGTCGCCCAGCGGGGCACAGATACGCAGTATTTT. Protein: CASSVVAQRGTDTQYF. The chain is built from TRBV9 and TRBJ2-3; a possible D gene is TRBD2 (6 bases). The CDR3 extends over 16 amino acids. V gave up 0 bases and J gave up 1 base, with 12 bases separating them. Germline lookup yields CDR1 SGDLS and CDR2 YYNGEE.

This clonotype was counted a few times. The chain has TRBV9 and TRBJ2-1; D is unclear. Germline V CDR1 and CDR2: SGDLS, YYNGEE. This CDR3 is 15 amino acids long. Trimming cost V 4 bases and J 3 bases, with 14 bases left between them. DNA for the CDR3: TGTGCCAGCAGCCCCGAGCTTCGCAACTACAATGAGCAGTTCTTC. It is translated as CASSPELRNYNEQFF.

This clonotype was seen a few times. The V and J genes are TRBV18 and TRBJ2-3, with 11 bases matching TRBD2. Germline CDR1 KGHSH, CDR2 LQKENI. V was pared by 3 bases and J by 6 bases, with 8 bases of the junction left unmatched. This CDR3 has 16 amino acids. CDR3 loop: CASSPYTSGSRDTQYF. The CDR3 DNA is TGTGCCAGCTCACCGTACACTAGCGGGAGTCGTGATACGCAGTATTTT.

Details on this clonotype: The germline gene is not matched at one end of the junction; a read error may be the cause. This chain's CDR3 is CASSKNPGELFF. The CDR3 region has the DNA TGTGCCAGCAGCAAGAACCCCGGGGAGCTGTTTTTT. The chain combines TRBV5-6 with TRBJ2-2; no clear D gene. The CDR3 is made up of 12 amino acids. CDR1 SGHDT and CDR2 YYEEEE come from the germline V gene. The full variable domain, in which reference TRBV5-6 and TRBJ2-2 provide the parts outside the CDR3, is DAGVTQSPTHLIKTRGQQVTLRCSPKSGHDTVSWYQQALGQGPQFIFQYYEEEERQRGNFPDRFSGHQFPNYSSELNVNALLLGDSALYLCASSKNPGELFFGEGSRLTVL.

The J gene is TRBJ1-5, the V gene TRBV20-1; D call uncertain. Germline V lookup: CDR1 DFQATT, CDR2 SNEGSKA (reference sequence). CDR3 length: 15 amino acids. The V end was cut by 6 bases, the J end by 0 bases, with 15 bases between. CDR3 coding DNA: TGCAGTGCCAGCCGCCCTAGTTATAGCAATCAGCCCCAGCATTTT. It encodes CSASRPSYSNQPQHF.

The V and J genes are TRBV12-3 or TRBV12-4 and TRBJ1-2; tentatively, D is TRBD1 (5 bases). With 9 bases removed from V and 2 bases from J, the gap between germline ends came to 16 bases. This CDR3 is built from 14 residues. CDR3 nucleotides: TGTGCCAGTAGAATTGGGGGTATGAACTATGGCTACACCTTC. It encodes CASRIGGMNYGYTF.

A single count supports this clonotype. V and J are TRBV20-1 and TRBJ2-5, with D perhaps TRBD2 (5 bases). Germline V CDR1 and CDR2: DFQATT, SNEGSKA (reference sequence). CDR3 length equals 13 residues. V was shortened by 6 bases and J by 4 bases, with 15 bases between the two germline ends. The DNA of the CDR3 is TGCAGTGCGGCACGGCGGGTCCGAGAGACCCAGTACTTC. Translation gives CSAARRVRETQYF.

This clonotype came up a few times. In nucleotides, the CDR3 is TGTGCCAGCAGCCCGAGGAGCGGGAGGGCTAACTACAATGAGCAGTTCTTC. Protein sequence: CASSPRSGRANYNEQFF. The chain combines TRBV7-9 with TRBJ2-1, with TRBD2 matching 10 bases. From germline, CDR1 is SEHNR and CDR2 FQNEAQ (reference sequence). The CDR3 totals 17 residues. V lost 5 bases and J lost 3; bases outside the gene matches: 10.

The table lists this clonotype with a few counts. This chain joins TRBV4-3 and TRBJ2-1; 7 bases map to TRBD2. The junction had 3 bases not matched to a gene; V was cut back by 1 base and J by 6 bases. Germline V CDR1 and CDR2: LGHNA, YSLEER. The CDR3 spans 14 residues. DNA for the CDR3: TGCGCCAGCAGCCAAGGGCCGGGGGGCAATGAGCAGTTCTTC. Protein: CASSQGPGGNEQFF.

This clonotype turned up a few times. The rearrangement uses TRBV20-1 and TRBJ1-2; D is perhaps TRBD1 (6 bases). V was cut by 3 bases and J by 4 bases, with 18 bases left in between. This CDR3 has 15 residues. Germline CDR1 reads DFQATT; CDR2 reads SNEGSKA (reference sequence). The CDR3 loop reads CSASLPETGLYGYTF. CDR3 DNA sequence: TGCAGTGCTAGTCTCCCCGAAACAGGGCTCTATGGCTACACCTTC.

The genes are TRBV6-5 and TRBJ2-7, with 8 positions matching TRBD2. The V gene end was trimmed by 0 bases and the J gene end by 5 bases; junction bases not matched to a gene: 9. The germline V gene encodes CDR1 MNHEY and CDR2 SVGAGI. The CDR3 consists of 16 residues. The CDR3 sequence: CASSYSPREVRDEQYF. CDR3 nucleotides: TGTGCCAGCAGTTACTCACCGCGGGAGGTGAGGGACGAGCAGTACTTC.

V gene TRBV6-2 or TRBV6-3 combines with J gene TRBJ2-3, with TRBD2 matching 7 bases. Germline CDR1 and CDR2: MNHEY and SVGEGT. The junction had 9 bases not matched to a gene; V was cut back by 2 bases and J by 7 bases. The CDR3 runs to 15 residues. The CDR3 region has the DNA TGTGCCAGCAGTTACCCCGTGGTAGCGGGCAATACGCAGTATTTT. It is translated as CASSYPVVAGNTQYF.

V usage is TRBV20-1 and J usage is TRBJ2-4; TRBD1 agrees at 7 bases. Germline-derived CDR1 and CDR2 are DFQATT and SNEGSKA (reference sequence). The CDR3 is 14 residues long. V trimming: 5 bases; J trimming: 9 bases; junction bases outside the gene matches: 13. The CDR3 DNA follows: TGCAGTGCTGGAGGACAGGCGGCGTGGGGCATTCAGTACTTC. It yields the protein CSAGGQAAWGIQYF.

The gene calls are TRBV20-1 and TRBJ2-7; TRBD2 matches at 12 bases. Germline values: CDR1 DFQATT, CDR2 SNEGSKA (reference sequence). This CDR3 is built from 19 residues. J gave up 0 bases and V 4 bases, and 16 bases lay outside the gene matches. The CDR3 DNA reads TGCAGTGCTATTAAGACGCCTAGCGGGAGGGAAGGGAGCTCCTACGAGCAGTACTTC. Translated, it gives CSAIKTPSGREGSSYEQYF.

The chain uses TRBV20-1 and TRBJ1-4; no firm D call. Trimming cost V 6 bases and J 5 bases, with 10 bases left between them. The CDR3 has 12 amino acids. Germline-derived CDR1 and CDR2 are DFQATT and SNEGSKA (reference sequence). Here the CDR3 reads CSAKKENEKLFF. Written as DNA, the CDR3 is TGCAGTGCAAAGAAGGAGAATGAAAAACTGTTTTTT.

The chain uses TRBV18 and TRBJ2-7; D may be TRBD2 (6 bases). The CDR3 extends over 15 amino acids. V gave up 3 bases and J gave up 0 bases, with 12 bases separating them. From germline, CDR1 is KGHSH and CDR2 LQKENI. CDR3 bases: TGTGCCAGCTCACCTGCGGGGAAAAGCTCCTACGAGCAGTACTTC. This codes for CASSPAGKSSYEQYF.

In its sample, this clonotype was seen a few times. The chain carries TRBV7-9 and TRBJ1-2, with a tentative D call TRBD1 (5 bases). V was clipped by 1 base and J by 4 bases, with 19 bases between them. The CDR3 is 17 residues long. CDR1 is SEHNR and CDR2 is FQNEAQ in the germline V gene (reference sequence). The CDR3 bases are TGTGCCAGCAGCTTAGAGGAGAGAGCAGGGCGTTTCTATGGCTACACCTTC. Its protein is CASSLEERAGRFYGYTF. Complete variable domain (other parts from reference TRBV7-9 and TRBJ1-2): DTGVSQNPRHKITKRGQNVTFRCDPISEHNRLYWYRQTLGQGPEFLTYFQNEAQLEKSRLLSDRFSAERPKGSFSTLEIQRTEQGDSAMYLCASSLEERAGRFYGYTFGSGTRLTVV.

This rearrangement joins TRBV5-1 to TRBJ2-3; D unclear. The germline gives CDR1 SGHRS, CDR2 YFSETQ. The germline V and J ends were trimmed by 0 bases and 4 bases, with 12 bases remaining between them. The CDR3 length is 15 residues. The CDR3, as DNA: TGCGCCAGCAGCTTGGGCCAGACTCCCCCAGATACGCAGTATTTT. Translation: CASSLGQTPPDTQYF.

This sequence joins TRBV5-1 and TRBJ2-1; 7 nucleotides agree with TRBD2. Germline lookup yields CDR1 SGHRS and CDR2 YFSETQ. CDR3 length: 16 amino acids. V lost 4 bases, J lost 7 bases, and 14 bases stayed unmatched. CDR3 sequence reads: CASSKGYSGIRNEQFF. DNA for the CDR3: TGCGCCAGCAGCAAGGGGTACAGCGGGATCAGAAATGAGCAGTTCTTC.

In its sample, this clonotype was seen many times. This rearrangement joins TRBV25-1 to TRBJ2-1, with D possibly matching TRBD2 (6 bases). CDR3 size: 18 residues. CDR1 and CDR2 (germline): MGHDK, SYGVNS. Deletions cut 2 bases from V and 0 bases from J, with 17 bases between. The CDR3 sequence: CASSERRGSGGSYNEQFF. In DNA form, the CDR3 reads TGTGCCAGCAGTGAACGTCGTGGTAGCGGAGGCTCCTACAATGAGCAGTTCTTC.

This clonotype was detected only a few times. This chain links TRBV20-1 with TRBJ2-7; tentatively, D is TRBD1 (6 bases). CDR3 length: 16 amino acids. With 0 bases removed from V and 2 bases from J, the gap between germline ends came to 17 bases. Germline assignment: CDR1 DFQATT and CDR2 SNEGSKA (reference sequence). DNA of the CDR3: TGCAGTGCTAGAGAATACTTCCAGGGGATCCCCTACGAGCAGTACTTC. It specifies CSAREYFQGIPYEQYF.

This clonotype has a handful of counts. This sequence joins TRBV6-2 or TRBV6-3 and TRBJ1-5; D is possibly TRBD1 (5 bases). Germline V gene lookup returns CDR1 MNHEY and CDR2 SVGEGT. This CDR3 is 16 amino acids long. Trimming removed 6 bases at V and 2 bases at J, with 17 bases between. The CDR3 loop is CASSSPGGGGNQPQHF. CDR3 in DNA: TGTGCCAGCAGCTCCCCCGGGGGAGGAGGCAATCAGCCCCAGCATTTT.

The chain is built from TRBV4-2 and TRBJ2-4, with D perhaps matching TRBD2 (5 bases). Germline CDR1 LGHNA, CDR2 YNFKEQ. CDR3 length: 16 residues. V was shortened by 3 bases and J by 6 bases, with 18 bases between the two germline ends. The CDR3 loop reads CASSHQARDRTNIQYF. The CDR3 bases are TGTGCCAGCAGCCACCAGGCCCGGGATCGAACAAACATTCAGTACTTC.

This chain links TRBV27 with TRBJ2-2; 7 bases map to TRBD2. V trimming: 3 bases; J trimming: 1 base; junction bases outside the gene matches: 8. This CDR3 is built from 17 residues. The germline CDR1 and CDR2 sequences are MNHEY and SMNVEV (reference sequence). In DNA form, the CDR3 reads TGTGCCAGCAGTTTCCGGGGGGTGCGGGGGAACACCGGGGAGCTGTTTTTT. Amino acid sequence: CASSFRGVRGNTGELFF.

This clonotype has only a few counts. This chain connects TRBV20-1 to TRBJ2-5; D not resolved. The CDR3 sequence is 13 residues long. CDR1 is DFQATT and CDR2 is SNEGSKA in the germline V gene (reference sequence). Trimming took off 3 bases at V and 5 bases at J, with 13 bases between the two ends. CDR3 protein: CSARGRISETQYF. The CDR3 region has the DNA TGCAGTGCTAGGGGTCGAATCTCGGAGACCCAGTACTTC.